The TCR beta chain described here comes from a study of blood T cell repertoires in COVID-19. As for the study in general: Samples taken during acute and convalescent COVID-19 were collected in the United States, Italy and Spain. T cells, B-cell-depleted T cells, or PBMCs provided the cDNA or gDNA that served as material.

Trimming took 2 bases from V and 4 from J; bases not matched to a gene: 4. The length of the CDR3 is 15 residues. Germline V gene lookup returns CDR1 LGHNA and CDR2 YNFKEQ. Per the study methods: Using reference gene primer amplification, nucleated cell counts were estimated. Libraries were prepared by immunoSEQ multiplex PCR; TCRdb keeps only in-frame clonotypes and omits some of them. D and trimming were read from the DNA, whereas the V and J calls and clone size are those reported in that table. The sample includes tens of thousands of clones, 80% to 90% of them seen just once. The V call is TRBV4-2, the J call TRBJ2-1, with 8 nucleotides matching TRBD2. Sequencing was carried out using peripheral blood. This TCR was sampled from a human donor in a cohort sampled during active COVID-19. CDR3 DNA: TGTGCCAGCAGCCAACAAGCGGGAGATTACAATGAGCAGTTCTTC. This encodes CASSQQAGDYNEQFF.